The rows below give T cell receptor beta chains drawn from one sample of a study of blood T cell repertoires in COVID-19. Data came from immunoSEQ multiplex PCR; TCRdb stores just in-frame clones and leaves some out. The table records 150,000 to 200,000 clones, approximately 95% of them present only once. The sequenced material came from peripheral blood. These receptors came from a woman aged 55-69 years with COVID-19, enrolled during active disease. Both conserved end residues are part of each CDR3. Each record gives: clone size, V gene, J gene, D gene, CDR3 protein, CDR3 DNA. D genes are given only for firm matches. The listing skips clone size in some rows; elsewhere it reads once, few, many or a size class.

clone size: .
V gene: TRBV5-1
J gene: TRBJ1-1
D gene: .
CDR3 protein: CASSLVLGGDTEAFF
CDR3 DNA: TGCGCCAGCAGCTTGGTTCTTGGGGGCGACACTGAAGCTTTCTTT

clone size: .
V gene: TRBV11-3
J gene: TRBJ2-1
D gene: .
CDR3 protein: CASSFRGSGGEQFF
CDR3 DNA: TGTGCCAGCAGCTTTAGGGGGAGTGGCGGGGAGCAGTTCTTC

clone size: .
V gene: TRBV4-3
J gene: TRBJ1-1
D gene: TRBD1
CDR3 protein: CASSQDDRGLGTEAFF
CDR3 DNA: TGCGCCAGCAGCCAAGATGACAGGGGGCTGGGGACTGAAGCTTTCTTT

clone size: .
V gene: TRBV19
J gene: TRBJ2-1
D gene: TRBD2
CDR3 protein: CASSKSGGSYNEQFF
CDR3 DNA: TGTGCCAGTAGTAAAAGCGGGGGATCTTACAATGAGCAGTTCTTC

clone size: few
V gene: TRBV12-3/TRBV12-4
J gene: TRBJ1-6
D gene: .
CDR3 protein: CASNGMNSPLHF
CDR3 DNA: TGTGCCAGCAACGGTATGAATTCACCCCTCCACTTT

clone size: .
V gene: TRBV5-6
J gene: TRBJ2-1
D gene: .
CDR3 protein: CASSLDPLGAGSYNEQFF
CDR3 DNA: TGTGCCAGCAGCTTGGACCCCTTAGGGGCGGGGAGCTACAATGAGCAGTTCTTC

clone size: .
V gene: TRBV28
J gene: TRBJ1-1
D gene: .
CDR3 protein: CASSPGRGTEAFF
CDR3 DNA: TGTGCCAGCAGTCCCGGACGAGGGACTGAAGCTTTCTTT

clone size: .
V gene: TRBV11-2
J gene: TRBJ1-2
D gene: TRBD1
CDR3 protein: CASSGTGAHYGYTF
CDR3 DNA: TGTGCCAGCAGCGGAACAGGGGCCCACTATGGCTACACCTTC

clone size: once
V gene: TRBV11-2
J gene: TRBJ1-1
D gene: .
CDR3 protein: CASSRQTSNTEAFF
CDR3 DNA: TGTGCCAGCAGCCGACAGACCTCGAACACTGAAGCTTTCTTT

clone size: .
V gene: TRBV7-8
J gene: TRBJ1-1
D gene: TRBD1
CDR3 protein: CASSQDRGDTEAFF
CDR3 DNA: TGTGCCAGCAGCCAAGACAGGGGGGACACTGAAGCTTTCTTT

clone size: .
V gene: TRBV6-5
J gene: TRBJ2-7
D gene: .
CDR3 protein: CASSLLDTPYEQYF
CDR3 DNA: TGTGCCAGCAGTCTACTGGACACCCCCTACGAGCAGTACTTC

clone size: .
V gene: TRBV7-8
J gene: TRBJ1-5
D gene: TRBD1
CDR3 protein: CASSQIKTTGGNQPQHF
CDR3 DNA: TGTGCCAGCAGCCAAATTAAAACGACAGGGGGCAATCAGCCCCAGCATTTT

clone size: once
V gene: TRBV4-3
J gene: TRBJ2-7
D gene: .
CDR3 protein: CASSQEGIGGPGPIEQYF
CDR3 DNA: TGCGCCAGCAGCCAAGAAGGTATCGGGGGTCCAGGGCCAATCGAGCAGTACTTC

clone size: .
V gene: TRBV5-1
J gene: TRBJ1-1
D gene: TRBD1
CDR3 protein: CASSLEPGGRHIDTEAFF
CDR3 DNA: TGCGCCAGCAGCTTGGAACCAGGGGGCAGACATATCGACACTGAAGCTTTCTTT

clone size: .
V gene: TRBV5-6
J gene: TRBJ1-6
D gene: .
CDR3 protein: CASSSDYAGSSYNSPLHF
CDR3 DNA: TGTGCCAGCAGCTCGGATTATGCGGGGAGCTCCTATAATTCACCCCTCCACTTT

clone size: .
V gene: TRBV6-5
J gene: TRBJ1-5
D gene: .
CDR3 protein: CASRVTGNQPQHF
CDR3 DNA: TGTGCCAGCAGGGTAACAGGGAATCAGCCCCAGCATTTT

clone size: .
V gene: TRBV7-7
J gene: TRBJ2-1
D gene: .
CDR3 protein: CASSLLGLNNEQFF
CDR3 DNA: TGTGCCAGCAGCTTACTAGGACTTAACAATGAGCAGTTCTTC

clone size: .
V gene: TRBV6-4
J gene: TRBJ2-7
D gene: TRBD1
CDR3 protein: CASSRDSGYEQYF
CDR3 DNA: TGTGCCAGCAGCCGGGACAGCGGCTACGAGCAGTACTTC

clone size: .
V gene: TRBV10-3
J gene: TRBJ2-1
D gene: TRBD1
CDR3 protein: CAISESGDSLYNEQFF
CDR3 DNA: TGTGCCATCAGTGAGTCCGGGGACAGTCTCTACAATGAGCAGTTCTTC

clone size: .
V gene: TRBV18
J gene: TRBJ1-2
D gene: TRBD1
CDR3 protein: CASSPSGTVNYGYTF
CDR3 DNA: TGTGCCAGCTCACCTTCCGGGACAGTCAACTATGGCTACACCTTC

clone size: once
V gene: TRBV4-3
J gene: TRBJ2-7
D gene: .
CDR3 protein: CASSQEYWGLGYEQYF
CDR3 DNA: TGCGCCAGCAGCCAAGAATATTGGGGGCTCGGCTACGAGCAGTACTTC

clone size: once
V gene: TRBV19
J gene: TRBJ1-2
D gene: .
CDR3 protein: CASSIGQDDYGYTF
CDR3 DNA: TGTGCCAGTAGTATAGGACAGGACGACTATGGCTACACCTTC

clone size: .
V gene: TRBV29-1
J gene: TRBJ2-5
D gene: TRBD1
CDR3 protein: CSVGTGSQETQYF
CDR3 DNA: TGCAGCGTGGGGACAGGCTCCCAAGAGACCCAGTACTTC

clone size: .
V gene: TRBV3-1/TRBV3-2
J gene: TRBJ1-2
D gene: .
CDR3 protein: CASSQGPGESANYGYTF
CDR3 DNA: TGTGCCAGCAGCCAAGGTCCCGGGGAGTCCGCTAACTATGGCTACACCTTC

clone size: .
V gene: TRBV18
J gene: TRBJ2-1
D gene: TRBD2
CDR3 protein: CASSRQSGGALFNEQFF
CDR3 DNA: TGTGCCAGCTCGCGACAGAGCGGGGGGGCTCTTTTCAATGAGCAGTTCTTC

clone size: .
V gene: TRBV7-3
J gene: TRBJ2-1
D gene: .
CDR3 protein: CASSLAGRWNEQFF
CDR3 DNA: TGTGCCAGCAGCTTAGCGGGCCGGTGGAATGAGCAGTTCTTC

clone size: once
V gene: TRBV6-1
J gene: TRBJ1-2
D gene: TRBD1
CDR3 protein: CASSEALRGANYGYTF
CDR3 DNA: TGTGCCAGCAGTGAAGCGCTCAGGGGGGCCAACTATGGCTACACCTTC

clone size: once
V gene: TRBV18
J gene: TRBJ1-2
D gene: TRBD1
CDR3 protein: CASSPPQGGGYTF
CDR3 DNA: TGTGCCAGCTCACCCCCACAGGGGGGTGGCTACACCTTC

clone size: .
V gene: TRBV2
J gene: TRBJ2-3
D gene: TRBD1
CDR3 protein: CASSRDRGTDTQYF
CDR3 DNA: TGTGCCAGCAGTCGGGACAGGGGCACAGATACGCAGTATTTT

clone size: .
V gene: TRBV4-3
J gene: TRBJ1-3
D gene: TRBD1
CDR3 protein: CASSPGTAGNTIYF
CDR3 DNA: TGCGCCAGCAGCCCGGGGACAGCTGGAAACACCATATATTTT

clone size: .
V gene: TRBV5-1
J gene: TRBJ1-2
D gene: .
CDR3 protein: CASSLVAVNYGYTF
CDR3 DNA: TGCGCCAGCAGCTTGGTAGCGGTAAACTATGGCTACACCTTC

clone size: .
V gene: TRBV18
J gene: TRBJ1-1
D gene: .
CDR3 protein: CASSPTVVNTEAFF
CDR3 DNA: TGTGCCAGCTCACCGACAGTGGTGAACACTGAAGCTTTCTTT

clone size: once
V gene: TRBV27
J gene: TRBJ1-6
D gene: .
CDR3 protein: CASRYRANNSPLHF
CDR3 DNA: TGTGCCAGCAGGTACAGGGCGAATAATTCACCCCTCCACTTT

clone size: once
V gene: TRBV6-5
J gene: TRBJ1-2
D gene: TRBD1
CDR3 protein: CASSRDRDYSYGYTF
CDR3 DNA: TGTGCCAGCAGCCGGGACAGGGACTACTCCTATGGCTACACCTTC

clone size: .
V gene: TRBV4-1
J gene: TRBJ2-7
D gene: TRBD1
CDR3 protein: CASSQVWTGDSYEQYF
CDR3 DNA: TGCGCCAGCAGCCAAGTTTGGACAGGGGACTCCTACGAGCAGTACTTC

clone size: .
V gene: TRBV7-2
J gene: TRBJ1-3
D gene: TRBD1
CDR3 protein: CASSWGQTSGNTIYF
CDR3 DNA: TGTGCCAGCAGCTGGGGACAGACCTCTGGAAACACCATATATTTT

clone size: .
V gene: TRBV5-1
J gene: TRBJ1-2
D gene: TRBD1
CDR3 protein: CASSLGGTGGGGYGYTF
CDR3 DNA: TGCGCCAGCAGCTTGGGAGGAACAGGGGGCGGAGGCTATGGCTACACCTTC

clone size: .
V gene: TRBV5-1
J gene: TRBJ1-1
D gene: .
CDR3 protein: CASSRKWDKNTEAFF
CDR3 DNA: TGCGCCAGCAGCCGGAAATGGGACAAGAACACTGAAGCTTTCTTT

clone size: .
V gene: TRBV7-2
J gene: TRBJ2-2
D gene: .
CDR3 protein: CASSLSRTGELFF
CDR3 DNA: TGTGCCAGCAGCTTATCTCGCACCGGGGAGCTGTTTTTT

clone size: .
V gene: TRBV7-2
J gene: TRBJ1-6
D gene: .
CDR3 protein: CASSLDGYNSPLHF
CDR3 DNA: TGTGCCAGCAGCTTAGACGGGTATAATTCACCCCTCCACTTT

clone size: once
V gene: TRBV6-5
J gene: TRBJ1-1
D gene: TRBD1
CDR3 protein: CASSRGPGTGAEAFF
CDR3 DNA: TGTGCCAGCAGCCGCGGTCCCGGGACAGGGGCTGAAGCTTTCTTT

clone size: .
V gene: TRBV10-3
J gene: TRBJ1-3
D gene: .
CDR3 protein: CAISESGRDFSGNTIYF
CDR3 DNA: TGTGCCATCAGTGAGTCGGGGCGGGACTTCTCTGGAAACACCATATATTTT